This T cell receptor beta chain originates from a study of beta chain features in type 1 diabetes listed by TCRdb under 2018. About the investigation overall: Patients and healthy donors did not differ in mean age, gender distribution, total cell number or subset yield. A total of some 110 million sorted cells were examined across all samples, and the number of cells per subset was strongly correlated with RNA yield. In the study, recently diagnosed type 1 diabetes patients and matched healthy donors were compared on the TCRB repertoires of their sorted circulating CD4+ T cell subsets. Whereas all 30 or so donors provided naive and central memory subsets, regulatory and stem cell-like memory subsets were isolated from just 8 patients and about eight healthy donors.

From the cysteine through the phenylalanine, the CDR3 covers 13 amino acids. The entry retains the CDR3 DNA only, 39 bases that are in frame from base 1. In the germline V gene, CDR1 corresponds to SGHTA and CDR2 to FQGNSA. Germline trimming: 4 bases from V, 5 bases from J; junction bases outside gene matches: 2. Study-wide conclusions, independent of this receptor: Shorter templates might be favored by PCR, yet because patient and control samples were amplified and corrected together, any such skew would affect both groups equally. Sequencing cDNA rather than genomic DNA could over-represent highly expressing activated cells, although activation and CD3 levels did not differ between groups. Fewer insertions and more nucleotide deletions at VDJ recombination sites were observed in patients with type 1 diabetes, implying thymic rearrangement abnormalities. A moderate but significant shortening of TCRB CDR3 length was observed in type 1 diabetes patients in all four CD4+ subsets. Naive, central memory and regulatory TCRB repertoires appeared to be more alike among patients than among healthy donors. Because the HLA sub-analyses included only small numbers of individuals, any influence of HLA type on TCRB rearrangement was left unresolved.

A few counts support this clone. Its antigen target is currently unknown. Base qualities are not recorded, but no much larger clone differs from it by a single base. The entire isolated RNA was reverse transcribed using the High Capacity cDNA Reverse Transcription Kit, and thus expressed TCRB transcripts were sequenced. Naive, central memory and regulatory T cell samples underwent deep immunoSEQ sequencing, averaging around 4 million total reads per sample. Sorted cells were lysed in RLT buffer and RNA was extracted with DNase-treated RNeasy Micro or Mini kits, depending on cell number. To prevent cross-contamination, every cell subset was processed on its own, while patient and healthy donor samples were processed together. TCRB sequences were amplified from cDNA with the immunoSEQ multiplex PCR, producing 87-bp fragments spanning the CDR3 region. Sequencing of the amplicons was done on the Illumina HiSeq platform. The authors' pipeline ran thus. PCR bias was corrected computationally using synthetic template baselines, and reads within Hamming distance 2 were collapsed, with unmergeable singletons discarded. Reads were aligned against IMGT to assign V, D and J genes, CDR3 length and insertions or deletions at six rearrangement sites. Within each subset, clonotype counts were normalized to the number of sorted cells before true diversity and Gini coefficients were calculated with the tcR R package. The overlap coefficient, calculated on TCRB nucleotide sequences, was used to quantify repertoire sharing. TCRdb provides this immuneACCESS table in a form limited to in-frame rearrangements. Some clones are lacking; in checked studies, under half of them reflect an unresolved V gene, and why the rest are absent is not known. The DNA was the basis for D and trimming; V, J and clone size are from that table. The sample records a few hundred thousand clones, over 9% of which are singletons. The biggest ten clones account for 0.6% of the sample.

A single peripheral blood draw of approximately 110 mL on average was collected from each donor into heparinised tubes. Naive, central memory, regulatory and stem cell-like memory CD4+ T cells were sorted on a BD FACSAria II using a panel including CD45RO, CCR7, CD25, CD127, CD95 and CD27. All sorted populations exceeded 95% purity. PBMCs were separated immediately by Lymphoprep density gradient centrifugation and were stained directly, without being cultured. To minimize batch effects, samples were stained and sorted in pairs, one healthy donor with one patient per experiment. The chain was built from TRBV7-2 and TRBJ2-1, and 7 junction bases match TRBD1. This clonotype originated in a man aged 30-40 years with type 1 diabetes. The specimen was central memory CD4+ T cells from blood. The CDR3 in this case is CASSSDRHNEQFF. The DNA reads as follows: TGTGCCAGCAGCTCGGACAGGCACAATGAGCAGTTCTTC.